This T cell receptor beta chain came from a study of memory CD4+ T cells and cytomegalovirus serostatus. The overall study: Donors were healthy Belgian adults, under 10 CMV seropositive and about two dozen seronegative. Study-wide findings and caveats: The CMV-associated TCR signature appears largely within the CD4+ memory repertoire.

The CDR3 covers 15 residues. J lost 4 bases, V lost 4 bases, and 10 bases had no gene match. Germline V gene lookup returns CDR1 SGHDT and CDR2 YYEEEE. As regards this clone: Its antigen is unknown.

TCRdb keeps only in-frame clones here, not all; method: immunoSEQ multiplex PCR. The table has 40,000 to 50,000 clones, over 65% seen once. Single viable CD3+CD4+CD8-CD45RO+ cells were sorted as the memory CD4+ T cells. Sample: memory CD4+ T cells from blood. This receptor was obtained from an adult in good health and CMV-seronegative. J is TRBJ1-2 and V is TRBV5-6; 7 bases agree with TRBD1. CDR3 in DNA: TGTGCCAGCAGCGTCGTGACAGGGCCCTTCTATGGCTACACCTTC. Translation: CASSVVTGPFYGYTF.